This record concerns one TCR beta chain sequence. Antigen specificity is unknown. These data originate in a study of shared clonotypes between healthy human individuals. Study-wide results and caveats: Represented diversity (both genetic and exposure-history) was limited by the small number of donors.

Profiling relied on immunoSEQ multiplex PCR, and the TCRdb table lists in-frame clones only, not all of them. The table records some 2,400,000 clones, approximately 96% of them present only once. This CDR3 spans 12 amino acids. Germline loops: CDR1 MNHEY, CDR2 SVGAGI. The V and J ends lost 7 bases and 4 bases respectively, with 10 bases between them. This sequence was found in a man in his late teens or twenties in good health. Sample: naive CD4+ T cells sorted from blood. As to subset: CD45RA+ positively selected. The V and J genes are TRBV6-5 and TRBJ1-2; a possible D gene is TRBD1 (5 bases). CDR3 protein: CASISGSYGYTF. DNA for the CDR3: TGTGCCAGCATTTCAGGGAGCTATGGCTACACCTTC.